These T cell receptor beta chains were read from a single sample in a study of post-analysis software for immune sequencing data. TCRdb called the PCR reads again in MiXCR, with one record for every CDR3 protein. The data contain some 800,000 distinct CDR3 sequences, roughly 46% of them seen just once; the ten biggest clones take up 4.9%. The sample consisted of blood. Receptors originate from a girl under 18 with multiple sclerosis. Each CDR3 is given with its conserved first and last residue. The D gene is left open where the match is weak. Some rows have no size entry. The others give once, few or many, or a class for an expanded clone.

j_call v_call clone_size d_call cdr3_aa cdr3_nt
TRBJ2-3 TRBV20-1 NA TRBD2 CSVLPLQREETDTQYF TGCAGTGTCCTCCCCTTGCAGCGGGAGGAAACAGATACGCAGTATTTT
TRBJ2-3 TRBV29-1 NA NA CSAGSGEGTDTQYF TGCAGCGCTGGGTCGGGAGAGGGCACAGATACGCAGTATTTT
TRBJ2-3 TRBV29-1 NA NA CSFRDTLPDTQYF TGCAGCTTCCGGGACACTCTCCCAGATACGCAGTATTTT
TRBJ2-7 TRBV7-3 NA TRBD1 CASSLVGQGAYEQYF TGTGCCAGCAGCTTAGTGGGACAGGGCGCCTACGAGCAGTACTTC
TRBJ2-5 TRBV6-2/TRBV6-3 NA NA CASSWRRWQETQYF TGTGCCAGCAGTTGGAGGCGGTGGCAAGAGACCCAGTACTTC
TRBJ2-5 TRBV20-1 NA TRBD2 CSARDNLAVQETQYF TGCAGTGCTAGAGATAATCTAGCGGTCCAAGAGACCCAGTACTTC
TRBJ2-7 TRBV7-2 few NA CASSRRSYEQYF TGTGCCAGCAGCCGCAGGTCGTACGAGCAGTACTTC
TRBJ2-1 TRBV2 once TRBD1 CTSIPPDRGVREQFF TGTACCAGCATTCCCCCGGACAGGGGGGTACGTGAGCAGTTCTTC
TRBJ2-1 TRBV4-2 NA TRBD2 CASSQVVWGREGRLSSYNEQFF TGTGCCAGCAGCCAAGTAGTTTGGGGTCGGGAGGGTCGTCTCAGCTCCTACAATGAGCAGTTCTTC
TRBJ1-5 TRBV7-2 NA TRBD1 CASSLKAGGQPQHF TGTGCCAGCAGCCTGAAGGCAGGGGGGCAGCCCCAGCATTTT
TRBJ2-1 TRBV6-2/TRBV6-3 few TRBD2 CASSYPLAGGPRSYNEQFF TGTGCCAGCAGTTACCCTCTAGCGGGAGGGCCCCGCTCCTACAATGAGCAGTTCTTC
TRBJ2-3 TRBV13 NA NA CASSPGLRVGDTQYF TGTGCCAGCAGCCCAGGACTACGCGTCGGAGATACGCAGTATTTT
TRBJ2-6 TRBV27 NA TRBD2 CASRLTSGSSGANVLTF TGTGCCAGCAGACTGACTAGCGGGAGCTCCGGGGCCAACGTCCTGACTTTC
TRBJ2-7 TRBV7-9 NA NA CASSFERTAYEQYF TGTGCCAGCAGCTTCGAAAGAACAGCCTACGAGCAGTACTTC
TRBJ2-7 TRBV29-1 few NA CSVETGAQSYEQYF TGCAGCGTTGAAACGGGGGCGCAGTCCTACGAGCAGTACTTC
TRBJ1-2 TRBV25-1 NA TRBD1 CASSESQAGGAFSYTF TGTGCCAGCAGTGAATCCCAAGCAGGGGGCGCATTTAGCTACACCTTC
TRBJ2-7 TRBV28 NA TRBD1 CASSLTPGQGAMGEQYF TGTGCCAGCAGTTTAACCCCGGGACAGGGGGCGATGGGAGAGCAGTACTTC
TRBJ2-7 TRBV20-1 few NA CSARVSGAGTYEQYF TGCAGTGCTAGAGTGTCGGGGGCTGGCACCTACGAGCAGTACTTC
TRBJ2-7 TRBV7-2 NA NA CASSHATAYEQYF TGTGCCAGCAGCCACGCCACCGCCTACGAGCAGTACTTC
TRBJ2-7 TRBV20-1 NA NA CSARGLDVYEQYF TGCAGTGCTAGAGGCCTAGACGTCTACGAGCAGTACTTC
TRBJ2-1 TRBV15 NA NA CATSREGVSSYNEQFF TGTGCCACCAGCAGAGAGGGGGTTAGCTCCTACAATGAGCAGTTCTTC
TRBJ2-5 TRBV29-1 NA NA CSVEVPQETQYF TGCAGCGTTGAAGTACCCCAAGAGACCCAGTACTTC
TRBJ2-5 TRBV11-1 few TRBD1 CASTPPTGEETQYF TGTGCCAGCACCCCTCCAACAGGGGAAGAGACCCAGTACTTC
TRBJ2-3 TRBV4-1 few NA CASSLKFTDTQYF TGCGCCAGCAGTCTAAAATTCACAGATACGCAGTATTTT
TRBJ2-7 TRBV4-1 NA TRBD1 CASSQADREVYEQYF TGCGCCAGCAGCCAAGCGGACAGGGAAGTCTACGAGCAGTACTTC